The 31 T cell receptor beta chains reported below all come from one sample, sequenced in a study of blood T cell repertoires in COVID-19. Sequencing used immunoSEQ multiplex PCR; TCRdb keeps in-frame clones, though not all of them. The sample yields around 280,000 clones, around 88% seen once. The sequencing sample was made of PBMCs or T cells enriched from blood (not recorded which). The receptors originated from a woman in her forties who had recovered from COVID-19.

The J gene is TRBJ2-5, the V gene TRBV7-2, with D possibly TRBD1 on 6 matching bases. Germline CDR1 reads SGHTA; CDR2 reads FQGNSA. Between the trimmed V and J ends, which lost 1 base and 2 bases, there was a span of 14 bases. The CDR3 runs to 16 residues. CDR3 nucleotide sequence: TGTGCCAGCAGCTTAGGTACAGGGCCGGTACAAGAGACCCAGTACTTC. Its protein is CASSLGTGPVQETQYF.

The chain is built from TRBV11-2 and TRBJ2-1; 11 bases are a match to TRBD2. The germline CDR1 and CDR2 sequences are SGHAT and FQNNGV. The junction had 7 bases not matched to a gene; V was cut back by 5 bases and J by 10 bases. The CDR3 sequence is 14 residues long. CDR3 in amino acids: CASSPGTSGGEQFF. CDR3 DNA sequence: TGTGCCAGCAGCCCCGGGACTAGCGGCGGGGAGCAGTTCTTC.

This chain joins TRBV7-8 and TRBJ2-1, with 7 bases fitting TRBD2. The V gene end was trimmed by 3 bases and the J gene end by 7 bases; junction bases not matched to a gene: 18. Looked up from germline, CDR1 is SGHVS and CDR2 is FQNEAQ. The CDR3 consists of 18 residues. The CDR3 reads CASSFVSGYAGGRNEQFF. CDR3 DNA sequence: TGTGCCAGCAGCTTTGTTAGCGGGTACGCAGGTGGGAGGAATGAGCAGTTCTTC.

The chain employs TRBV28 and TRBJ2-7; 9 bases fit TRBD2. CDR1 and CDR2 from the germline V gene are MDHEN and SYDVKM. Trimming took 8 bases from V and 2 from J; bases not matched to a gene: 7. The CDR3 is made up of 14 amino acids. CDR3: CASLTPSGAYEQYF. CDR3 nucleotide sequence: TGTGCCAGCCTGACCCCTAGCGGGGCCTACGAGCAGTACTTC.

CDR3 loop: CSVEDRWHRGLETQYF. For the CDR3, the DNA is TGCAGCGTTGAAGATCGGTGGCACCGAGGGCTAGAGACCCAGTACTTC. This rearrangement joins TRBV29-1 to TRBJ2-5; the D gene is possibly TRBD2 (5 bases). The CDR3 has 16 amino acids. CDR1 and CDR2 from the germline V gene are SQVTM and ANQGSEA. Trimming removed 0 bases from V and 4 bases from J, with 18 bases in between.

This chain uses TRBV7-9 with TRBJ2-1; TRBD2 matches 14 bases. From germline, CDR1 is SEHNR and CDR2 FQNEAQ (reference sequence). The V segment lost 7 bases and the J segment 7 bases; nucleotides outside the gene matches: 9. The CDR3 loop spans 16 amino acids. The CDR3 loop reads CASTRRTSGRRNEQFF. CDR3 in DNA: TGTGCCAGCACCAGAAGGACTAGCGGGAGGAGAAATGAGCAGTTCTTC.

The rearrangement joins TRBV3-1 (or the pseudogene TRBV3-2) to TRBJ2-5; D is ambiguous. Germline V gene sequence: CDR1 LGHDT, CDR2 YNNKEL (reference sequence). V lost 1 base, J lost 5 bases, and 14 bases lay in between. The CDR3 extends over 15 amino acids. The CDR3 DNA is TGTGCCAGCAGCCAAGTCTCGCGGAGCCCCGAGACCCAGTACTTC. Its translation: CASSQVSRSPETQYF.

The chain employs TRBV5-6 and TRBJ2-4; weak D call: TRBD2 (5 bases). Between the trimmed V and J ends, which lost 4 bases and 7 bases, there was a span of 9 bases. This CDR3 is built from 12 residues. Germline loops: CDR1 SGHDT, CDR2 YYEEEE. Written as DNA, the CDR3 is TGTGCCAGCAGCCCTAGCCCCAACATTCAGTACTTC. As protein: CASSPSPNIQYF.

The chain uses TRBV7-8 and TRBJ1-2, with no clear D. Per the germline V gene, CDR1 is SGHVS and CDR2 is FQNEAQ. Between the trimmed V and J ends, which lost 2 bases and 2 bases, there was a span of 15 bases. There are 16 residues in the CDR3. The CDR3, as DNA: TGTGCCAGCAGCTTAAACGCGGAGCTTCGGAACTATGGCTACACCTTC. Amino acids: CASSLNAELRNYGYTF. Drawing the rest from reference TRBV7-8 and TRBJ1-2, the complete variable domain is GAGVSQSPRYKVAKRGQDVALRCDPISGHVSLFWYQQALGQGPEFLTYFQNEAQLDKSGLPSDRFFAERPEGSVSTLKIQRTQQEDSAVYLCASSLNAELRNYGYTFGSGTRLTVV.

This chain links TRBV10-3 with TRBJ1-4, with TRBD1 as a possible D gene (5 bases). CDR1 is ENHRY, CDR2 SYGVKD, per germline. CDR3 length equals 13 residues. V was cut by 4 bases and J by 5 bases, with 8 bases left in between. In nucleotides, the CDR3 is TGTGCCATCAGTGTCAGGGAAAATGAAAAACTGTTTTTT. Translated, it gives CAISVRENEKLFF.

The gene calls are TRBV3-1 (or the pseudogene TRBV3-2) and TRBJ1-6; unclear D gene. Germline V gene lookup returns CDR1 LGHDT and CDR2 YNNKEL (reference sequence). The CDR3 runs 16 residues. V lost 4 bases to trimming and J lost 0 bases, with 10 bases between them. CDR3 sequence reads: CASSLQASSYNSPLHF. CDR3 bases: TGTGCCAGCAGCCTTCAGGCCAGCTCCTATAATTCACCCCTCCACTTT.

This clone was counted only a few times. J is TRBJ2-7 and V is TRBV7-2, with a tentative D call TRBD2 (5 bases). The germline V gene encodes CDR1 SGHTA and CDR2 FQGNSA. The CDR3 is 16 residues long. Trimming pared 1 base from V and 4 bases from J, leaving 17 bases between. This chain's CDR3 is CASSLGSGRSRYEQYF. The CDR3 bases are TGTGCCAGCAGCTTAGGAAGCGGCCGATCCAGGTACGAGCAGTACTTC.

The rearrangement joins TRBV5-4 to TRBJ1-2, with a weak D call TRBD1 (6 bases). The CDR3 contains 13 residues. Germline CDR1 and CDR2: SGHNT and YYREEE (reference sequence). Trimming took off 1 base at V and 4 bases at J, with 8 bases between the two ends. CDR3 protein: CASSLTGIYGYTF. CDR3 bases: TGTGCCAGCAGCTTGACAGGGATCTATGGCTACACCTTC.

This sequence joins TRBV5-1 and TRBJ2-5; tentative D call: TRBD1 (5 bases). There are 11 residues in the CDR3. The V gene's germline CDR1 is SGHRS and CDR2 YFSETQ. V dropped 6 bases and J dropped 5 bases, with 8 bases sitting between them. The CDR3 bases are TGCGCCAGCAAGGGGCAGGAGACCCAGTACTTC. Its translation is CASKGQETQYF.

The V call is TRBV7-8, the J call TRBJ2-5; 7 bases agree with TRBD2. Germline lookup yields CDR1 SGHVS and CDR2 FQNEAQ. CDR3 length: 15 residues. With 1 base clipped from V and 5 bases from J, the junction kept 7 bases outside the gene matches. The CDR3 region has the DNA TGTGCCAGCAGCTTAGGGGCGGGAGTAGGTGAGACCCAGTACTTC. It specifies CASSLGAGVGETQYF.

The rearrangement joins TRBV4-2 to TRBJ1-3; D not certain. This CDR3 has 16 amino acids. Trimming cost V 0 bases and J 0 bases, with 9 bases left between them. Germline lookup yields CDR1 LGHNA and CDR2 YNFKEQ. In DNA form, the CDR3 reads TGTGCCAGCAGCCAAGATGCCCCGAGCTCTGGAAACACCATATATTTT. This sequence encodes CASSQDAPSSGNTIYF.

The chain couples TRBV1 to TRBJ2-7; TRBD2 is taken as the D call from the table, unchecked against the DNA. TRBV1 is recorded as a pseudogene. The CDR3 totals 15 residues. CDR3 DNA: TGCACCAGCAGCCAGGGAGCGGGAGGTTACCACGAGCAGTACTTC. The encoded protein is CTSSQGAGGYHEQYF.

The chain couples TRBV10-3 to TRBJ2-7; tentatively, D is TRBD2 (6 bases). The CDR3 is 13 amino acids. CDR1 and CDR2 (germline): ENHRY, SYGVKD. Trimming took 7 bases from V and 5 from J, leaving 15 bases between them. CDR3 region: CAIKDGSYNEQYF. CDR3 nucleotides: TGTGCCATCAAGGACGGGAGTTACAACGAGCAGTACTTC.

The chain is built from TRBV3-1 (or the pseudogene TRBV3-2) and TRBJ2-3; 15 nucleotides agree with TRBD2. Germline-derived CDR1 and CDR2 are LGHDT and YNNKEL (reference sequence). CDR3 length: 21 residues. Trimming took 5 bases from V and 2 from J; bases not matched to a gene: 17. The CDR3 DNA follows: TGTGCCAGCAGCTCTCAGCCACCGGGACTAGCGGGAGGTCGCCTCACAGATACGCAGTATTTT. Translation gives CASSSQPPGLAGGRLTDTQYF.

This chain uses TRBV7-3 with TRBJ1-1, with 8 bases that match TRBD1. V lost 2 bases to trimming and J lost 2 bases; unmatched junction nucleotides: 4. Germline-derived CDR1 and CDR2 are SGHTA and FQGTGA. This CDR3 has 15 amino acids. The CDR3 is CASSLASGGNTEAFF. In DNA, the CDR3 is TGTGCCAGCAGCTTAGCGTCAGGGGGCAACACTGAAGCTTTCTTT. Full variable domain (missing parts from reference TRBV7-3 and TRBJ1-1): GAGVSQTPSNKVTEKGKYVELRCDPISGHTALYWYRQSLGQGPEFLIYFQGTGAADDSGLPNDRFFAVRPEGSVSTLKIQRTERGDSAVYLCASSLASGGNTEAFFGQGTRLTVV.

This clone was counted only a few times. The CDR3 loop is CASKSGLRYEQYF. In DNA form, the CDR3 reads TGTGCCAGCAAATCGGGTCTGCGGTACGAGCAGTACTTC. The chain carries TRBV6-5 and TRBJ2-7; D uncertain. V was clipped by 7 bases and J by 4 bases, with 14 bases between them. The CDR3 spans 13 residues. Germline CDR1 reads MNHEY; CDR2 reads SVGAGI.

The rearrangement links TRBV12-3 or TRBV12-4 to TRBJ2-7, with D perhaps TRBD2 (5 bases). V lost 6 bases, J lost 5 bases, and 14 bases lay in between. The CDR3 is made up of 13 amino acids. The CDR3 sequence: CASSPSRENEQYF. The CDR3 DNA reads TGTGCCAGCAGCCCTAGCCGGGAAAACGAGCAGTACTTC.

V usage is TRBV7-8 and J usage is TRBJ2-4, with D perhaps TRBD2 (5 bases). The V and J ends lost 5 bases and 2 bases respectively, with 10 bases between them. The CDR3 covers 14 residues. Per the germline V gene, CDR1 is SGHVS and CDR2 is FQNEAQ. The CDR3 DNA reads as TGTGCCAGCAGCGTTGGACTTACCAAAAACATTCAGTACTTC. It specifies CASSVGLTKNIQYF. Looking up the rest from reference TRBV7-8 and TRBJ2-4 gives the full variable domain: GAGVSQSPRYKVAKRGQDVALRCDPISGHVSLFWYQQALGQGPEFLTYFQNEAQLDKSGLPSDRFFAERPEGSVSTLKIQRTQQEDSAVYLCASSVGLTKNIQYFGAGTRLSVL.

The chain has TRBV4-1 and TRBJ1-6; D ambiguous. Trimming stripped 0 bases from V and 7 bases from J, with 13 bases between. CDR1 is MGHRA, CDR2 YSYEKL, per germline. The CDR3 spans 16 residues. CDR3 region: CASSQDSGEENSPLHF. CDR3 nucleotides: TGCGCCAGCAGCCAAGATAGCGGGGAGGAAAATTCACCCCTCCACTTT.

The chain links TRBV7-2 to TRBJ2-7; D might be TRBD1 (6 bases). Germline V gene sequence: CDR1 SGHTA, CDR2 FQGNSA. The length of the CDR3 is 16 residues. V lost 0 bases and J lost 0, with 12 bases in between. The CDR3: CASSLAAGASSYEQYF. The CDR3 bases are TGTGCCAGCAGCTTAGCTGCAGGGGCAAGCTCCTACGAGCAGTACTTC.

V is TRBV5-4 and J is TRBJ1-1, with D uncertain. The CDR3 sequence is 13 residues long. V shed 0 bases and J shed 3 bases, with 6 bases lying between them. The V gene's germline CDR1 is SGHNT and CDR2 YYREEE (reference sequence). CDR3 residues: CASSLALDTEAFF. CDR3 DNA: TGTGCCAGCAGCTTGGCCCTCGACACTGAAGCTTTCTTT.

This clone showed up just a few times. The rearrangement uses TRBV2 and TRBJ2-5; TRBD1 might be the D (6 bases). V shed 7 bases and J shed 2 bases, with 11 bases lying between them. CDR1 and CDR2 from the germline V gene are SNHLY and FYNNEI. The CDR3 length is 13 residues. DNA for the CDR3: TGTGCCAGCAACCCAGGGGAGCAAGAGACCCAGTACTTC. Its protein product is CASNPGEQETQYF.

J is TRBJ1-1 and V is TRBV11-2; D uncertain. This CDR3 is 14 amino acids long. Germline CDR1 reads SGHAT; CDR2 reads FQNNGV. V lost 6 bases, J lost 1 base, and 12 bases lay in between. CDR3 residues: CASSQRQQNTEAFF. The CDR3 DNA is TGTGCCAGCAGTCAGAGGCAGCAGAACACTGAAGCTTTCTTT.

J is TRBJ1-2 and V is TRBV12-3 or TRBV12-4, with D uncertain. There are 13 residues in the CDR3. The V end was cut by 3 bases, the J end by 6 bases, with 11 bases between. CDR3 in DNA: TGTGCCAGCAGTTTGGTTCAGGTAGATGGCTACACCTTC. Residues: CASSLVQVDGYTF.

This clone was observed a few times. J is TRBJ2-5 and V is TRBV28, with 16 bases matching TRBD2. Germline CDR1 and CDR2: MDHEN and SYDVKM. The CDR3 is 17 residues long. Trimming at V came to 2 bases and at J to 5 bases, leaving 5 bases not matched to a gene. Here the CDR3 reads CASSLPGLAGGRETQYF. The CDR3 DNA reads as TGTGCCAGCAGTTTACCGGGACTAGCGGGAGGGCGGGAGACCCAGTACTTC.

This clone occurred once. This sequence joins TRBV7-2 and TRBJ2-3, with 10 bases aligning to TRBD2. J lost 11 bases, V lost 2 bases, and 10 bases had no gene match. This CDR3 region has 15 residues. The germline gives CDR1 SGHTA, CDR2 FQGNSA. CDR3 loop: CASSLTSGAPGWQYF. CDR3 coding DNA: TGTGCCAGCAGCTTAACTAGCGGGGCCCCCGGGTGGCAGTATTTT. Based on the CDR3 plus reference TRBV7-2 and TRBJ2-3, the full variable domain is GAGVSQSPSNKVTEKGKDVELRCDPISGHTALYWYRQSLGQGLEFLIYFQGNSAPDKSGLPSDRFSAERTGGSVSTLTIQRTQQEDSAVYLCASSLTSGAPGWQYFGPGTRLTVL.